The rows below give T cell receptor beta chains drawn from one sample of a study of T-cell memory formation after mild COVID-19. In TCRdb, the 5' RACE reads were re-called with MiXCR into one record per CDR3 protein. The table has a few hundred thousand distinct CDR3 sequences, around 19% seen once; the top ten hold over 20%. Sequences were obtained from PBMCs or a T cell subset sorted from them (not recorded which). These receptors came from a man between 18 and 29 years old who had mild COVID-19 (a few samples of this study predate the infection). Cell type and time point are not known. Each CDR3 is given with its conserved first and last residue.

CDR3 protein | CDR3 length | V gene
CASSPYTLPVGYTF | 14 | TRBV27
CSVVDSPNPTVNYGYTF | 17 | TRBV29-1
CASSPSGGPTDTQYF | 15 | TRBV3-1
CASSQGHTTVYGYTF | 15 | TRBV4-2
CAIPIAGNTGELFF | 14 | TRBV10-3
CASSVLTGELFF | 12 | TRBV12-3/TRBV12-4
CASSFLGGAYEQYF | 14 | TRBV7-2
CASSTLYQETQYF | 13 | TRBV5-1
CASRRLTGAAGETQYF | 16 | TRBV6-2/TRBV6-3
CASSIPTGAWSSYNEQFF | 18 | TRBV5-1
CASSFGQSRSNYGYTF | 16 | TRBV12-3/TRBV12-4
CASAGQETQYF | 11 | TRBV9
CASSFGAPGFGTQYF | 15 | TRBV11-2
CSARDQSGGANEQFF | 15 | TRBV20-1
CASSFSRASYEQYF | 14 | TRBV7-2
CASSSGWEQYF | 11 | TRBV6-6
CASSRAFQGAGYTF | 14 | TRBV6-5
CASGSQGKVLFF | 12 | TRBV5-6
CSALGQGGEKLFF | 13 | TRBV20-1
CASQDRALTDTQYF | 14 | TRBV12-3/TRBV12-4
CASNRARNTGELFF | 14 | TRBV7-9
CASSQGQAGGETQYF | 15 | TRBV4-1
CASSLEWVPARVDIQYF | 17 | TRBV7-9
CASSDGTGEGANVLTF | 16 | TRBV6-4
CASSSGRGGEQFF | 13 | TRBV5-1
CASSFMTGGSYEQYF | 15 | TRBV5-6
CASSLAGTPYNEQFF | 15 | TRBV7-3
CASSLAAVGGDTQYF | 15 | TRBV7-2
CASRFTGAAENIQYF | 15 | TRBV12-3/TRBV12-4
CASRSARGWEQFF | 13 | TRBV11-2
CASSGPPNTEAFF | 13 | TRBV6-1
CASSPRGRVAYEQYF | 15 | TRBV18